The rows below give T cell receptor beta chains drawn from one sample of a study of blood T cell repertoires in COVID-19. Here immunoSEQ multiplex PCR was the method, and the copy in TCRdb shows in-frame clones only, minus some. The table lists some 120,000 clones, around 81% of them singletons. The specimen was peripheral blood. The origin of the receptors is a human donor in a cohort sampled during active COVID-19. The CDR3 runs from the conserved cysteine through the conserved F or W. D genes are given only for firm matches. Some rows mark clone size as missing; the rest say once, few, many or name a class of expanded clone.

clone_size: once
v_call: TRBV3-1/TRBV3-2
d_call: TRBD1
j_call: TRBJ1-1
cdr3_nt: TGTGCCAGCAGCCAACAGCAGGGGGCCACTGAAGCTTTCTTT
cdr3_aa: CASSQQQGATEAFF

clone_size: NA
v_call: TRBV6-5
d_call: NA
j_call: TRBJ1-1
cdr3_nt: TGTGCCAGCAGCTACAGGGAGTTAATGACTGAAGCTTTCTTT
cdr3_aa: CASSYRELMTEAFF

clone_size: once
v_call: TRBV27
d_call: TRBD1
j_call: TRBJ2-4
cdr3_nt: TGTGCCAGCAGTCCGAAAGGGACAGGGTCCAAAAACATTCAGTACTTC
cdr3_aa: CASSPKGTGSKNIQYF

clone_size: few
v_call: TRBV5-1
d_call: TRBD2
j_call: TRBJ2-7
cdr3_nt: TGCGCCAGCAGCCCCACGGGGGGGGCGTCCTACGAGCAGTACTTC
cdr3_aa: CASSPTGGASYEQYF

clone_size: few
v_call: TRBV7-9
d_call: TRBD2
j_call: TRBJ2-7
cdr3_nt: TGTGCCAGCCGCGGACTAGCGCCCTACGAGCAGTACTTC
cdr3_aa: CASRGLAPYEQYF

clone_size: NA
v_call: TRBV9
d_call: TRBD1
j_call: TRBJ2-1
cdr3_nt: TGTGCCAGCAGCCTGGGGGACAGCACCTACAATGAGCAGTTCTTC
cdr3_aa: CASSLGDSTYNEQFF

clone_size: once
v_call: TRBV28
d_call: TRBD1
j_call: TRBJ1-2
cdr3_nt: TGTGCCAGCAGTTTACACGCCGCGGGACAGGGGAACTATGGCTACACCTTC
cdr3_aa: CASSLHAAGQGNYGYTF

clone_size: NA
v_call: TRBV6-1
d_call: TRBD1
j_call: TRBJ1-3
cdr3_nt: TGTGCCAGCAGTGAAAGAGCAGGGACAGGGTACTCTGGAAACACCATATATTTT
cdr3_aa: CASSERAGTGYSGNTIYF

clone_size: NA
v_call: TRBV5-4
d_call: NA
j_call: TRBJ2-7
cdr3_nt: TGTGCCAGCAGCTTGGCCGGGACATACGACGAGCAGTACTTC
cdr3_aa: CASSLAGTYDEQYF

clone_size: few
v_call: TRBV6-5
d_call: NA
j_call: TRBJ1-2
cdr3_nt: TGTGCCAGCAGTTTCTCTGGGAGCTATGGCTACACCTTC
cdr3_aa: CASSFSGSYGYTF

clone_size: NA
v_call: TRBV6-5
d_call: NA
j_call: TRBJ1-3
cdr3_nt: TGTGCCAGCAGCCGGGGAGGGCTAGGAAACACCATATATTTT
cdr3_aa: CASSRGGLGNTIYF

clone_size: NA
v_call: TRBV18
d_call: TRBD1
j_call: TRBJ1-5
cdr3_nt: TGTGCCAGGGACGACAGGGCTTGGGGCAATCAGCCCCAGCATTTT
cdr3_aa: CARDDRAWGNQPQHF

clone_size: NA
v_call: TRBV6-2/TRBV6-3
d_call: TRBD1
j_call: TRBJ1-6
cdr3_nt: TGTGCCAGCAGTTACGAAGGGGGCGTTGGGTCACCCCTCCACTTT
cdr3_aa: CASSYEGGVGSPLHF

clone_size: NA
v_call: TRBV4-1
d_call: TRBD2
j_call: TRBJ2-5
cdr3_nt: TGCGCCAGCAGCCACCCATTTAGCGGGGAAGAGACCCAGTACTTC
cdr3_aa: CASSHPFSGEETQYF

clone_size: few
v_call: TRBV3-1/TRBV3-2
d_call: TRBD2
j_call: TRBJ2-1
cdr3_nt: TGTGCCAGCAGCCACATTACCATAGGGACTAGCGGGGTACTAAGACTTAATGAGCAGTTCTTC
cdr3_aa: CASSHITIGTSGVLRLNEQFF

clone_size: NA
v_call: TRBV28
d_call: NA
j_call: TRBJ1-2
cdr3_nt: TGTGCCAGCAGCTCGTTCTCGGGACACCTTGGGAACTATGGCTACACCTTC
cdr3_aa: CASSSFSGHLGNYGYTF

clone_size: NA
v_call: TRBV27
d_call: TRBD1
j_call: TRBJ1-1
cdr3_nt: TGTGCCAGCAGTCCTGGACAGGGAATGAACACTGAAGCTTTCTTT
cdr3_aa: CASSPGQGMNTEAFF

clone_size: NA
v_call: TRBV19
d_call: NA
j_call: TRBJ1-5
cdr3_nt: TGTGCCAGTAGTTGGGGCAGGCAGCCCCAGCATTTT
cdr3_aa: CASSWGRQPQHF

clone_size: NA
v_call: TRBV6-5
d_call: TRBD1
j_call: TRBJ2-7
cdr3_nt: TGTGCCAGCAGGGCTTGGACAGGGGAGGTCGAGCAGTACTTC
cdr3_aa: CASRAWTGEVEQYF

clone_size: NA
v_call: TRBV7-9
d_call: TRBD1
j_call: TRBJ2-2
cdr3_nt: TGTGCCAGCAGCTTATTGGGACAGATCACCGGGGAGCTGTTTTTT
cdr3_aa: CASSLLGQITGELFF

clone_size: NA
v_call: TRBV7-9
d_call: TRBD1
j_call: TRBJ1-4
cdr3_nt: TGTGCCAGCAGCAGGGGGCCTGGTAATGAAAAACTGTTTTTT
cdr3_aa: CASSRGPGNEKLFF

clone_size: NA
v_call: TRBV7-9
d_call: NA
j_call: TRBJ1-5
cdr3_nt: TGTGCCAGCAGCTTAGCCAGTAATCAGCCCCAGCATTTT
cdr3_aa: CASSLASNQPQHF

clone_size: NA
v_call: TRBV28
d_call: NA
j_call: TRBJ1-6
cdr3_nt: TGTGCCAGCCTCACCCCGGGCAGGGGAGATTCACCCCTCCACTTT
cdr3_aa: CASLTPGRGDSPLHF

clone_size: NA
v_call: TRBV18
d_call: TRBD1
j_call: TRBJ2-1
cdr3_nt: TGTGCCAGCTCAACCGGACAGGGCTACAATGAGCAGTTCTTC
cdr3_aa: CASSTGQGYNEQFF

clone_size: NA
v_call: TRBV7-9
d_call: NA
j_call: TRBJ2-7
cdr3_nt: TGTGCCAGCAGCTCAACAGCCTACGAGCAGTACTTC
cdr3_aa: CASSSTAYEQYF

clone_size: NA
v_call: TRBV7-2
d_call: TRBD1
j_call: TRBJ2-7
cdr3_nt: TGTGCCAGCAGCTTAGGCGGGACAGGGGTCTACGAGCAGTACTTC
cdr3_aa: CASSLGGTGVYEQYF

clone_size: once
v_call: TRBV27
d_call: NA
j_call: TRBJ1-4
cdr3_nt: TGTGCCAGCAGGGGCTACAGGGCAACTAATGAAAAACTGTTTTTT
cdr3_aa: CASRGYRATNEKLFF

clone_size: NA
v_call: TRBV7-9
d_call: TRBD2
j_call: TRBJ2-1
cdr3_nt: TGTGCCAGCATCCCAAGCGGGAGCCGATCCTACAATGAGCAGTTCTTC
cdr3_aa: CASIPSGSRSYNEQFF

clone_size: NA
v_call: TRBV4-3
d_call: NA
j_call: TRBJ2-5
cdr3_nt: TGCGCCAGCAGCCGGGGGGTATTGGAAGAGACCCAGTACTTC
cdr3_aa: CASSRGVLEETQYF

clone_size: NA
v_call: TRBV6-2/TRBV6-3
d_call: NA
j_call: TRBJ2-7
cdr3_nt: TGTGCCAGCAGTTACTACTCGGGAAAACCCTCGAAAATTCTCTCCTACGAGCAGTACTTC
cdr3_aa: CASSYYSGKPSKILSYEQYF

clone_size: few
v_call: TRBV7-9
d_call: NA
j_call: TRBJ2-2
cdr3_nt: TGTGCCAGCAGCCCGGGGGGCAGCGGGAACGGGGAGCTGTTTTTT
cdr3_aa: CASSPGGSGNGELFF

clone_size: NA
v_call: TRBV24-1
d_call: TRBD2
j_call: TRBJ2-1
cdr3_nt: TGTGCCACCAGTGACCCCCTAGCGGGGGGTTTGTATGAGCAGTTCTTC
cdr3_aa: CATSDPLAGGLYEQFF

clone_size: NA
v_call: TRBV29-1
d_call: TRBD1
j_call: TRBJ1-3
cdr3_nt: TGCAGCGCGGGGACAGGGGCTGGAAACACCATATATTTT
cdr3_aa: CSAGTGAGNTIYF

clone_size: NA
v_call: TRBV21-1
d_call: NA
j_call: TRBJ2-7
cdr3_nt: TGTGCCAGCAGTTGCCTAGGGACAGCCACCTACGAGCAGTACTTC
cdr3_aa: CASSCLGTATYEQYF

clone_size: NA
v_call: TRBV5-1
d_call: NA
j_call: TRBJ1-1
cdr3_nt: TGCGCCAGCAGCACGGGAGGGGGGTTTGACACTGAAGCTTTCTTT
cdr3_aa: CASSTGGGFDTEAFF

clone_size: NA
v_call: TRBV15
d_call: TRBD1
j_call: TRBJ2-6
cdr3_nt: TGTGCCACCAGCAGAGATCGGGACAGCCTTTCTGGGGCCAACGTCCTGACTTTC
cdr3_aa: CATSRDRDSLSGANVLTF

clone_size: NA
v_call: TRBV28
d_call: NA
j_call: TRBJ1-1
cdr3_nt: TGTGCCAGCGAGGCGGTTCGTTGGACTGAAGCTTTCTTT
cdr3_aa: CASEAVRWTEAFF

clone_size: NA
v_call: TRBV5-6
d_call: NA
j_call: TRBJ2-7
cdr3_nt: TGTGCCAGCAGCTTGGGCCAGGGAAGCAAGCAGTACTTC
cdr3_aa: CASSLGQGSKQYF

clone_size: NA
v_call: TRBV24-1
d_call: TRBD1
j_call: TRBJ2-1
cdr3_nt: TGTGCCACCAGGGGCCCGGGACAGGGGGAAGAGCAGTTCTTC
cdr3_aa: CATRGPGQGEEQFF

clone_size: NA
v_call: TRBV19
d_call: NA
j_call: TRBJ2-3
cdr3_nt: TGTGCCAGTAGTATAGCTTCAGGCGACCCCTGGGCAGATACGCAGTATTTT
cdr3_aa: CASSIASGDPWADTQYF

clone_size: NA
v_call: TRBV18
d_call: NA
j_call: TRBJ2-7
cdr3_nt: TGTGCCAGCTCATCGTCCGGGAACTACTACGAGCAGTACTTC
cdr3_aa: CASSSSGNYYEQYF

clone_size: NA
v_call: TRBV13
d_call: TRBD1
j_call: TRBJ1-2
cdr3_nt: TGTGCCAGCAGCCCTAAATACGAAGGACAGGGAGACTATGGCTACACCTTC
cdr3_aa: CASSPKYEGQGDYGYTF

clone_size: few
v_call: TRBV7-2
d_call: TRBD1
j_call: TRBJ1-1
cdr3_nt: TGTGCCAGCAGCTTACAAAGGGGGCGTTGGACTGAAGCTTTCTTT
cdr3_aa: CASSLQRGRWTEAFF

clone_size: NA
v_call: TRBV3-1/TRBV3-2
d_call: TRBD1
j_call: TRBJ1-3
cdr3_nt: TGTGCCAGCAGCCAAGATCCCGGGACAGGGAGCCCTAACGGAAACACCATATATTTT
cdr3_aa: CASSQDPGTGSPNGNTIYF

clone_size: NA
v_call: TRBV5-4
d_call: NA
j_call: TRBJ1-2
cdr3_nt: TGTGCCAGCAGCAGAACGACAGGCTATGGCTACACCTTC
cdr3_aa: CASSRTTGYGYTF

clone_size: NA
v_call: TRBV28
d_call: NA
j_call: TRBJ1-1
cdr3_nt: TGTGCCAGCAGGACAGGAAGCATGAACACTGAAGCTTTCTTT
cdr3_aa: CASRTGSMNTEAFF